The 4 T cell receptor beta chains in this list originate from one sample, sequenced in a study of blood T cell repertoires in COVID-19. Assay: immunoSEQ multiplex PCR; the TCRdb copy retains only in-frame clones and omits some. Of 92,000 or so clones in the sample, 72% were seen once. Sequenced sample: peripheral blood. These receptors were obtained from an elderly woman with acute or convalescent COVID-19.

The DNA of the CDR3 is TGTGCCAGCAGCTTGGGGGCTTACACCGGGGAGCTGTTTTTT. Translating it yields CASSLGAYTGELFF. The rearrangement uses TRBV7-2 and TRBJ2-2; TRBD1 might be the D (6 bases). The germline CDR1 and CDR2 sequences are SGHTA and FQGNSA. Trimming left V 3 bases short and J 3 bases short, with 8 bases between. The length of the CDR3 is 14 residues.

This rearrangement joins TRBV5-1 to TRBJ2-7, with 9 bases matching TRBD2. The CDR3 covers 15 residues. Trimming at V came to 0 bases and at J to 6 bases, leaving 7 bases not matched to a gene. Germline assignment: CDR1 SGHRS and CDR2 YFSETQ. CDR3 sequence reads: CASSLVLAGNGEQYF. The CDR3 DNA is TGCGCCAGCAGCTTGGTTCTAGCGGGGAACGGCGAGCAGTACTTC.

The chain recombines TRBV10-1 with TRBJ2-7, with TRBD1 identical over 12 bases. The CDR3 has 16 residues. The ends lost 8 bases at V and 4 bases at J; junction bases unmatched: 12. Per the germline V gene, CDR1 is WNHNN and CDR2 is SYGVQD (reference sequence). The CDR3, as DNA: TGCGCCAGCCCCGTCCGGGACAGGGGGCAGTTGTACGAGCAGTACTTC. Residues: CASPVRDRGQLYEQYF.

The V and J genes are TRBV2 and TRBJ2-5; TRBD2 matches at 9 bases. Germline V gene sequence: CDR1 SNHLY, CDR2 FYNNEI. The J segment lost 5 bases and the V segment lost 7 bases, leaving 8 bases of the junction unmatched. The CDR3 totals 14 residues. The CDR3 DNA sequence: TGTGCCAGCAAGCTAGCGGGGACTCGGGAGACCCAGTACTTC. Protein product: CASKLAGTRETQYF.